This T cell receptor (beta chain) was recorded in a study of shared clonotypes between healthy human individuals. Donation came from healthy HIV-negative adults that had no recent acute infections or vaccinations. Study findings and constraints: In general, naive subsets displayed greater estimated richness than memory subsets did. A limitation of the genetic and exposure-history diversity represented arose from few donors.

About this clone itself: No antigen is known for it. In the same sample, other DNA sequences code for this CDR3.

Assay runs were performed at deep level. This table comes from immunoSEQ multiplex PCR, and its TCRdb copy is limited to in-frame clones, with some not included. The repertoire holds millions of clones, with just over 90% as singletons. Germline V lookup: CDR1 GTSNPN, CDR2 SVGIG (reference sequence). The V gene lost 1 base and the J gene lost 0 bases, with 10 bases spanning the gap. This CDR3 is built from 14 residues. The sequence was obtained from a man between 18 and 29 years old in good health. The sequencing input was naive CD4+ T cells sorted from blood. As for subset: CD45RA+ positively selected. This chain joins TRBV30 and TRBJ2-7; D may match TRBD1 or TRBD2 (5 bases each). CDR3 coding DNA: TGTGCCTGGAGTGGGGGGTTGAGCTCCTACGAGCAGTACTTC. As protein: CAWSGGLSSYEQYF.